The 21 T cell receptor beta chains below come from one sample, sequenced in a study of identical twins. TCRdb redid the calling of the 5' RACE reads with MiXCR, one entry per CDR3 protein. The sample lists approximately 590,000 distinct CDR3 sequences, 9.5% to 10% occurring once. The sample also formed part of further work on yellow fever vaccine responses in identical twins.

Sequencing was performed on PBMCs. The receptors derive from a woman aged 18-29 years in good health.

In its sample, this clonotype was seen a few times. The rearrangement joins TRBV29-1 to TRBJ2-2; D gene unclear. V lost 7 bases and J lost 0, with 24 bases in between. This CDR3 has 18 residues. CDR1 is SQVTM, CDR2 ANQGSEA, per germline. CDR3 DNA: TGCAGCGAACCACCCCTGGAAGGCCCCGAAGCGAACACCGGGGAGCTGTTTTTT. Its protein product is CSEPPLEGPEANTGELFF.

Only a few counts were recorded for this clonotype. The V gene is TRBV29-1, the J gene TRBJ2-2; 10 bases fit TRBD1. The germline V gene encodes CDR1 SQVTM and CDR2 ANQGSEA. The V and J ends lost 6 bases and 0 bases, in that order; junction bases with no gene match: 10. The CDR3 loop spans 17 amino acids. The CDR3 spells CSVGPMGTGANTGELFF. The CDR3, as DNA: TGCAGCGTGGGTCCGATGGGGACAGGGGCGAACACCGGGGAGCTGTTTTTT.

A few counts support this clonotype. The rearrangement uses TRBV30 and TRBJ2-4; D is unclear. Trimming pared 2 bases from V and 8 bases from J, leaving 13 bases between. Germline loops: CDR1 GTSNPN, CDR2 SVGIG (reference sequence). The CDR3 consists of 13 residues. CDR3 sequence: CAWSSAAGDIQYF. CDR3 nucleotide sequence: TGTGCCTGGAGTAGTGCCGCTGGGGACATTCAGTACTTC.

The chain combines TRBV11-2 with TRBJ2-1, with 8 bases matching TRBD2. Unmatched junction bases numbered 9, after V lost 5 bases and J lost 6 bases. In germline, CDR1 is SGHAT, CDR2 FQNNGV. The CDR3 length is 15 residues. CDR3 DNA sequence: TGTGCCAGCAGCGCCCCCCGGGGGGGCCCCAATGAGCAGTTCTTC. Translation: CASSAPRGGPNEQFF.

This clonotype has a count of ten or more. V usage is TRBV7-2 and J usage is TRBJ1-5; 9 positions match TRBD1. The CDR3 is 15 amino acids. J was trimmed by 7 bases and V by 1 base; bases with no gene match: 5. CDR1 SGHTA and CDR2 FQGNSA come from the germline V gene. The CDR3 bases are TGTGCCAGCAGCTTAGTGGGACAGGGTTTGCAGCCCCAGCATTTT. It translates to CASSLVGQGLQPQHF.

This clonotype occurred a few times. The V and J genes are TRBV28 and TRBJ2-7; TRBD1 is a possible D gene (5 bases). V dropped 2 bases and J dropped 11 bases, with 13 bases sitting between them. Germline loops: CDR1 MDHEN, CDR2 SYDVKM. The CDR3 is made up of 12 amino acids. The CDR3: CASSLQGLEKYF. DNA for the CDR3: TGTGCCAGCAGTTTACAGGGTTTGGAGAAGTACTTC.

As DNA, the CDR3 is TGTGCCAGCAGCGTATTGGGACGCAATGAGCAGTTCTTC. It specifies CASSVLGRNEQFF. The V gene is TRBV7-8, the J gene TRBJ2-1, with D perhaps TRBD1 or TRBD2 (5 bases each). The CDR3 sequence is 13 residues long. CDR1 SGHVS and CDR2 FQNEAQ come from the germline V gene. The V gene lost 5 bases and the J gene lost 6 bases, with 11 bases spanning the gap.

This clonotype was seen ten or more times. The chain combines TRBV5-1 with TRBJ2-4, with 7 bases matching TRBD1. The CDR3 spans 14 residues. J gave up 5 bases and V 3 bases, and 5 bases lay outside the gene matches. Germline lookup yields CDR1 SGHRS and CDR2 YFSETQ. The CDR3 sequence: CASSSNRGENIQYF. The CDR3 DNA sequence: TGCGCCAGCAGCTCGAACAGGGGCGAAAACATTCAGTACTTC.

The genes are TRBV4-2 and TRBJ2-7, with 8 bases aligning to TRBD1. V lost 4 bases and J lost 3; bases outside the gene matches: 5. There are 14 residues in the CDR3. From germline, CDR1 is LGHNA and CDR2 YNFKEQ. In nucleotides, the CDR3 is TGTGCCAGCAGCCGGCAGACAGGGGACTACGAGCAGTACTTC. Its protein product is CASSRQTGDYEQYF.

This clonotype was seen at least ten times. The CDR3 sequence is CASLGRDNSPLHF. CDR3 DNA sequence: TGTGCCAGCTTGGGCAGGGATAATTCACCCCTCCACTTT. V gene TRBV7-2 combines with J gene TRBJ1-6, with a weak D call TRBD1 (5 bases). Per the germline V gene, CDR1 is SGHTA and CDR2 is FQGNSA. V gave up 8 bases and J gave up 5 bases, with 10 bases separating them. The length of the CDR3 is 13 residues.

This clonotype was seen a few times. V is TRBV12-3 or TRBV12-4 and J is TRBJ2-2; D is possibly TRBD1 (5 bases). V lost 5 bases to trimming and J lost 4 bases, with 8 bases between them. This CDR3 is built from 13 residues. The chain's CDR3 is CASSQTATGELFF. The CDR3, as DNA: TGTGCCAGCAGTCAGACAGCCACCGGGGAGCTGTTTTTT.

DNA for the CDR3: TGTGCCAGCAGTGCCGTCCTAGCGGGAGGGGACCCCTACGAGCAGTACTTC. As protein: CASSAVLAGGDPYEQYF. V is TRBV27 and J is TRBJ2-7, with 12 positions matching TRBD2. Germline CDR1 is MNHEY and CDR2 is SMNVEV (reference sequence). This CDR3 has 17 residues. Trimming at V came to 5 bases and at J to 2 bases, leaving 10 bases not matched to a gene.

Only a few counts were recorded for this clonotype. The chain couples TRBV20-1 to TRBJ2-1; D is unresolved. CDR1 and CDR2 from the germline V gene are DFQATT and SNEGSKA (reference sequence). The CDR3 has 11 amino acids. Trimming removed 6 bases from V and 5 bases from J, with 8 bases in between. The CDR3 DNA is TGCAGTGCAGGGAATAACAATGAGCAGTTCTTC. It encodes CSAGNNNEQFF.

The chain recombines TRBV12-3 or TRBV12-4 with TRBJ2-7, with 10 bases fitting TRBD2. The CDR3 runs 14 residues. J gave up 7 bases and V 4 bases, and 7 bases lay outside the gene matches. The CDR3 reads CASSSQRGGYEQYF. Written as DNA, the CDR3 is TGTGCCAGCAGTTCCCAGCGGGGGGGTTATGAGCAGTACTTC.

In this sample, this clonotype turned up many times. The V gene is TRBV29-1, the J gene TRBJ2-2; 8 bases line up with TRBD1. CDR3 size: 15 residues. CDR1 is SQVTM and CDR2 is ANQGSEA in the germline V gene. The V and J ends lost 6 bases and 1 base, in that order; junction bases with no gene match: 7. The CDR3 DNA follows: TGCAGCGTGGGGGGACAGGCCCTGAACACCGGGGAGCTGTTTTTT. Translated: CSVGGQALNTGELFF.

The chain couples TRBV6-4 to TRBJ2-1; TRBD2 matches at 10 bases. Germline assignment: CDR1 MRHNA and CDR2 SNTAGT. The length of the CDR3 is 20 residues. After removal of 2 bases from V and 8 bases from J, the junction contained 21 bases not matched to a gene. This chain's CDR3 is CASSDGEGGTSGKGSYEQFF. The CDR3 DNA sequence: TGTGCCAGCAGTGACGGGGAAGGAGGAACTAGCGGGAAGGGGAGCTATGAGCAGTTCTTC.

This clonotype showed up many times. The chain is built from TRBV9 and TRBJ2-1; D is uncertain. Trimming pared 3 bases from V and 7 bases from J, leaving 2 bases between. Germline assignment: CDR1 SGDLS and CDR2 YYNGEE. The CDR3 is 10 residues long. CDR3 region: CASSGNEQFF. For the CDR3, the DNA is TGTGCCAGCAGCGGAAATGAGCAGTTCTTC.

CDR3 protein: CASSESRRGARLYEQYF. In DNA form, the CDR3 reads TGTGCCAGCAGTGAATCCAGGAGGGGAGCTAGACTCTACGAGCAGTACTTC. This chain joins TRBV25-1 and TRBJ2-7; D perhaps matches TRBD2 (6 bases). CDR3 size: 17 residues. The V end was cut by 1 base, the J end by 3 bases, with 19 bases between. Germline V gene sequence: CDR1 MGHDK, CDR2 SYGVNS.

This clonotype was seen many times. This chain connects TRBV12-3 or TRBV12-4 to TRBJ2-3; weak D call: TRBD1 (5 bases). This CDR3 contains 11 residues. The V gene lost 4 bases and the J gene lost 6 bases, with 5 bases spanning the gap. The chain's CDR3 is CASSWGDTQYF. DNA for the CDR3: TGTGCCAGCAGTTGGGGCGATACGCAGTATTTT.

This sequence joins TRBV4-1 and TRBJ2-7, with 14 bases lining up with TRBD2. CDR3 length: 17 residues. Trimming took 3 bases from V and 4 from J; bases not matched to a gene: 8. Germline V CDR1 and CDR2: MGHRA, YSYEKL. CDR3 residues: CASSQGTSGRKLYEQYF. As DNA, the CDR3 is TGCGCCAGCAGCCAGGGGACTAGCGGGAGAAAGTTGTACGAGCAGTACTTC.

This clonotype was seen ten or more times. The chain combines TRBV12-3 or TRBV12-4 with TRBJ1-1; the D is unclear. This CDR3 has 14 residues. The V end was cut by 5 bases, the J end by 1 base, with 11 bases between. The CDR3 nucleotides are TGTGCCAGCAGTCCCGACGGGAGGAACACTGAAGCTTTCTTT. Encoded protein: CASSPDGRNTEAFF.